Listed below are T cell receptor beta chains from one sample, sequenced in a study of OX40 agonist ivuxolimab in advanced cancers. Assay: immunoSEQ multiplex PCR; the TCRdb copy retains only in-frame clones and omits some. The data show 25,000 to 35,000 clones, about 80% seen once. The sample consisted of CD4+ or CD8+ T cells sorted from blood, taken in a trial of the OX40 agonist ivuxolimab. These receptors all stem from an adult with an advanced solid tumor such as melanoma, head and neck, liver or kidney cancer. Both conserved end residues are part of each CDR3. Clone size is given for some rows only: seen once, a few or many times, or a class if the clone is expanded.

clone_size v_call cdr3_aa
- TRBV5-1 CASSLAPLSEQFF
- TRBV7-9 CASSPSGQQLQETQYF
- TRBV7-3 CASSLLARGGDTQYF
- TRBV5-6 CASSSPGQGPKNIQYF
- TRBV14 CASSQGALEQYF
- TRBV5-1 CASSLQGQNTEAFF
- TRBV7-2 CASSALGTPQETQYF
- TRBV5-1 CASSSGASHDEQFF
- TRBV5-1 CASSLWDRLRNEQFF
- TRBV18 CASSPLPQGANEKLFF
- TRBV30 CAGSLGDAEAFF
- TRBV4-2 CASSQAPGQSEHF
- TRBV5-4 CASSFSGTSGGLHNEQFF
- TRBV2 CASSSGRWNTEAFF
medium-sized TRBV2 CASSEYGPSGSIYF
- TRBV29-1 CSVEQGAGEQYF
- TRBV6-1 CASSEWARSETQYF